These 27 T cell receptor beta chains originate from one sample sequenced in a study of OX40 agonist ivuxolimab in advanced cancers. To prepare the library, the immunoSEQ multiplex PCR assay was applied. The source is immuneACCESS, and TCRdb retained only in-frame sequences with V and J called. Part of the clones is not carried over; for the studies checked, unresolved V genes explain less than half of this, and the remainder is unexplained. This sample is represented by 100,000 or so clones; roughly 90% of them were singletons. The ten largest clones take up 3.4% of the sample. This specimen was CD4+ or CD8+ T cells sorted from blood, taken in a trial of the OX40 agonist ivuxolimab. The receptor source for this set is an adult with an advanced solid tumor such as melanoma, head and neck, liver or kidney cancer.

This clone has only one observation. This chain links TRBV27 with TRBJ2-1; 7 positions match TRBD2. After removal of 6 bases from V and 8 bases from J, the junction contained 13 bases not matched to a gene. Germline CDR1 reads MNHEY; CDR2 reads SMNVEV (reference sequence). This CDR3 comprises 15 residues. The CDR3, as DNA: TGTGCCAGCAGGTGGGTTAGCGGGTATGTGGATGAGCAGTTCTTC. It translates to CASRWVSGYVDEQFF.

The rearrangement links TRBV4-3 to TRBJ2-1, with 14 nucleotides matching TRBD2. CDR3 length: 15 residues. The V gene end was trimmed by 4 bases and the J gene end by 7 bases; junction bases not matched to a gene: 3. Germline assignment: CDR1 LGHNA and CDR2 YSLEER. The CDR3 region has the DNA TGCGCCAGCAGCCCCGGGACTAGCGGGGGTAATGAGCAGTTCTTC. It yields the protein CASSPGTSGGNEQFF.

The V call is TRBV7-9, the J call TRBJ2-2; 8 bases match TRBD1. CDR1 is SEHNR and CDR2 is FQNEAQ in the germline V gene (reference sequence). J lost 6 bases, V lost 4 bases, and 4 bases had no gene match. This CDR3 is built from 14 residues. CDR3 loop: CASSSTGDPGELFF. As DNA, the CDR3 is TGTGCCAGCAGCTCGACAGGGGATCCCGGGGAGCTGTTTTTT.

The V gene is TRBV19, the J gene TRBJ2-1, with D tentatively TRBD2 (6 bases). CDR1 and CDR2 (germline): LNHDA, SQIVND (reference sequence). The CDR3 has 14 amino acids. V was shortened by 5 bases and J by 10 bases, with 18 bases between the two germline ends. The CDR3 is CASSPDPSVVEQFF. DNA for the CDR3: TGTGCCAGTAGTCCCGACCCTAGCGTGGTAGAGCAGTTCTTC.

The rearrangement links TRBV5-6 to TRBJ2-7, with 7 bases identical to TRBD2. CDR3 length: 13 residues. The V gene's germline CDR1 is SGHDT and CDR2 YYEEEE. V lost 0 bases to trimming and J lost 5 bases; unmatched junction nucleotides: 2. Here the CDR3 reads CASSLVRGDEQYF. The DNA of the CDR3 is TGTGCCAGCAGCTTGGTTCGGGGGGACGAGCAGTACTTC.

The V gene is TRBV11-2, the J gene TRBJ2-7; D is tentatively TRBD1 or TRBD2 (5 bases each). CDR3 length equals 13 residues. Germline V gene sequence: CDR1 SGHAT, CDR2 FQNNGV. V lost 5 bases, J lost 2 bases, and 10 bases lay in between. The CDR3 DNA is TGTGCCAGCAGCGGGGGAACGACCTACGAGCAGTACTTC. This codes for CASSGGTTYEQYF. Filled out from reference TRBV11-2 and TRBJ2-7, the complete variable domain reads EAGVAQSPRYKIIEKRQSVAFWCNPISGHATLYWYQQILGQGPKLLIQFQNNGVVDDSQLPKDRFSAERLKGVDSTLKIQPAKLEDSAVYLCASSGGTTYEQYFGPGTRLTVT.

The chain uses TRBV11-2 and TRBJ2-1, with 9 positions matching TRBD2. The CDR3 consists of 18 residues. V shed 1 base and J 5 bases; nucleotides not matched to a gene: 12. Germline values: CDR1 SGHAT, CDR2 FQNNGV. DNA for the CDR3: TGTGCCAGCAGCTTAGTTCTGGTAGCGGGAGTTCCGAACAATGAGCAGTTCTTC. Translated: CASSLVLVAGVPNNEQFF.

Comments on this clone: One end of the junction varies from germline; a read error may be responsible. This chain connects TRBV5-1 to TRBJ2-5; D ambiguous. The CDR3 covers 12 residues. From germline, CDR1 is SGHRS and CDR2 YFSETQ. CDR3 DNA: TGCGCCAGCATCGGCGAGGACGAGAACCAGTACTTC. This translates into CASIGEDENQYF. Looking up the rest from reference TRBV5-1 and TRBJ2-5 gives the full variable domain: KAGVTQTPRYLIKTRGQQVTLSCSPISGHRSVSWYQQTPGQGLQFLFEYFSETQRNKGNFPGRFSGRQFSNSRSEMNVSTLELGDSALYLCASIGEDENQYFGPGTRLLVL.

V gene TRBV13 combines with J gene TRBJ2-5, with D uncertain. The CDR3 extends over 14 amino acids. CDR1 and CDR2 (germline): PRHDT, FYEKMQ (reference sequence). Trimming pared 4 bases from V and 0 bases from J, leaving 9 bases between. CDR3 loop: CASSSQEYQETQYF. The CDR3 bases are TGTGCCAGCAGCTCCCAGGAGTACCAAGAGACCCAGTACTTC.

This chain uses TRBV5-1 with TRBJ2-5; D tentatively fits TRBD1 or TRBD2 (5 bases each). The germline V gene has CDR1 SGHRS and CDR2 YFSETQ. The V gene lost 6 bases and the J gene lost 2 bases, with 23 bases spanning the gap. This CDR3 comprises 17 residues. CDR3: CASNRNRDGRGQETQYF. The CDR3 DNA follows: TGCGCCAGCAACCGAAACCGGGACGGGCGAGGTCAAGAGACCCAGTACTTC.

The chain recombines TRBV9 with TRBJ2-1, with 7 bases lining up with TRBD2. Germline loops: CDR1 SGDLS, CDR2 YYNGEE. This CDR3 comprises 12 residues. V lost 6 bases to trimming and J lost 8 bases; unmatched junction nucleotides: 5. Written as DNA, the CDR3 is TGTGCCAGCAACCAGGGAGGGTATGAGCAGTTCTTC. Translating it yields CASNQGGYEQFF.

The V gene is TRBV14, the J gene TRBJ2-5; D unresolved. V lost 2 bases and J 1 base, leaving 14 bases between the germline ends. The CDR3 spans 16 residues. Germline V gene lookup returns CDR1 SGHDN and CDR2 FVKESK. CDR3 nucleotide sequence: TGTGCCAGCAGCCAATCATTTGTGGATGCCCAAGAGACCCAGTACTTC. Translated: CASSQSFVDAQETQYF.

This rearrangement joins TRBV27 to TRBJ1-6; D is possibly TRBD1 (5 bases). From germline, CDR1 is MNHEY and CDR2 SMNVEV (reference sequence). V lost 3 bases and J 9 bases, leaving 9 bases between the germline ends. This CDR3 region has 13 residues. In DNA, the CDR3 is TGTGCCAGCAGTTTCGGGGGAAGTTCACCCCTCCACTTT. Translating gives CASSFGGSSPLHF.

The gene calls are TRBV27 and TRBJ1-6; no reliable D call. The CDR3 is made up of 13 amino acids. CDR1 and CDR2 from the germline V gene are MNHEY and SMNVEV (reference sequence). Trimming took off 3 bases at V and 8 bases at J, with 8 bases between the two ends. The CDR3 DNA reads TGTGCCAGCAGTTTTATTGGGGATTCACCCCTCCACTTT. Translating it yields CASSFIGDSPLHF.

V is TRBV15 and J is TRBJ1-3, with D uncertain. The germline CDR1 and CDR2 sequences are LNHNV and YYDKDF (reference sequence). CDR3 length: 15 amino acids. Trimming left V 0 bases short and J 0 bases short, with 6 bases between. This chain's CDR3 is CATSRDGNSGNTIYF. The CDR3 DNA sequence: TGTGCCACCAGCAGAGACGGGAACTCTGGAAACACCATATATTTT.

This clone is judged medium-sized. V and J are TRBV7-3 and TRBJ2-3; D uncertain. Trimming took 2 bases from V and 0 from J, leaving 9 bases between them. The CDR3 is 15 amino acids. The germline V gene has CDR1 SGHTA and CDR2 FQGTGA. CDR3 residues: CASSLGVISTDTQYF. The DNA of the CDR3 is TGTGCCAGCAGCTTAGGGGTTATAAGCACAGATACGCAGTATTTT.

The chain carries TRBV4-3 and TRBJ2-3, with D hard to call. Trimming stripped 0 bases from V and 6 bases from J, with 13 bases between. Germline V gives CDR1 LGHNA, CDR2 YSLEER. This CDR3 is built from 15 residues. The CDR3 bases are TGCGCCAGCAGCCAAGATTCGCATTCAGGCGATACGCAGTATTTT. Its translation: CASSQDSHSGDTQYF.

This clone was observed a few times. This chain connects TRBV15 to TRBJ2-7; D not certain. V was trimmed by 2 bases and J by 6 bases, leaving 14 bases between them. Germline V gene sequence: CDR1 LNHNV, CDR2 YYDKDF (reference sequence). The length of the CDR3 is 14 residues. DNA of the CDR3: TGTGCCACCAGCAGACCAGACGGTGTTGCCGAGCAGTACTTC. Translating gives CATSRPDGVAEQYF.

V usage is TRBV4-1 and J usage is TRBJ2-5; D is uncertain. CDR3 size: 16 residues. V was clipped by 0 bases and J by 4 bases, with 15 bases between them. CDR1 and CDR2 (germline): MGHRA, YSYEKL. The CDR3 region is CASSQEQTRWGETQYF. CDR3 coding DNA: TGCGCCAGCAGCCAAGAGCAGACCCGATGGGGAGAGACCCAGTACTTC.

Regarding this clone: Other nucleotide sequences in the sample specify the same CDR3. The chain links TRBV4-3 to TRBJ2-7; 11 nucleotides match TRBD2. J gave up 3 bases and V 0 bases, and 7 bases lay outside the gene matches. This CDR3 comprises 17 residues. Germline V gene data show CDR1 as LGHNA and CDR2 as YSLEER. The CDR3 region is CASSQEYGTSGVYEQYF. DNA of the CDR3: TGCGCCAGCAGCCAAGAGTATGGGACTAGCGGAGTCTACGAGCAGTACTTC.

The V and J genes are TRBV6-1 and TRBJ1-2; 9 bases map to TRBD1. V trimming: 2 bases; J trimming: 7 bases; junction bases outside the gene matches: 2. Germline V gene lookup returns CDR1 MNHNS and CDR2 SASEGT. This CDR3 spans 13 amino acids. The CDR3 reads CASSERTGVGYTF. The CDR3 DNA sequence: TGTGCCAGCAGTGAAAGGACAGGGGTTGGCTACACCTTC.

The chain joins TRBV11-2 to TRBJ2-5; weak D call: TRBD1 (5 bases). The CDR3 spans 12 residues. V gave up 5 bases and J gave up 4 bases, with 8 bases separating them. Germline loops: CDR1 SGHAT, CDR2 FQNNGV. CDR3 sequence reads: CASSPGAETQYF. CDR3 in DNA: TGTGCCAGCAGCCCTGGGGCAGAGACCCAGTACTTC.

The CDR3 loop reads CATHRVSSYEQYF. CDR3 DNA sequence: TGTGCCACCCACAGGGTATCCTCCTACGAGCAGTACTTC. This rearrangement joins TRBV30 to TRBJ2-7, with D possibly TRBD1 on 6 matching bases. CDR1 and CDR2 (germline): GTSNPN, SVGIG (reference sequence). V shed 8 bases and J shed 0 bases, with 14 bases lying between them. The CDR3 sequence is 13 residues long.

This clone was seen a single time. In DNA form, the CDR3 reads TGTGCCAGCAGCTTGGCCGGGGGACCTGAAGCTTTCTTT. Protein product: CASSLAGGPEAFF. The chain has TRBV5-5 and TRBJ1-1; tentatively, D is TRBD1 (5 bases). The CDR3 has 13 amino acids. The V end lost 0 bases, the J end lost 6 bases, and 9 bases lay between the germline ends. The germline CDR1 and CDR2 sequences are SGHKS and YYEKEE (reference sequence).

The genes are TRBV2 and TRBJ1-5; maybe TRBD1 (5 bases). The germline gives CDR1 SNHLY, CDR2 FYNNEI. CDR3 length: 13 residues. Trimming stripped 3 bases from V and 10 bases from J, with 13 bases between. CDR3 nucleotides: TGTGCCAGCAGTGACTGGGACCCCGCACCCCAGCATTTT. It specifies CASSDWDPAPQHF.

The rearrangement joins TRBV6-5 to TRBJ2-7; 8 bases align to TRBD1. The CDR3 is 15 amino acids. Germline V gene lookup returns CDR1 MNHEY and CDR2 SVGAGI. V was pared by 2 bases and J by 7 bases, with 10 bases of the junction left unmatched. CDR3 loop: CASSYKTGAMEEQYF. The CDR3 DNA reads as TGTGCCAGCAGTTACAAGACAGGGGCGATGGAAGAGCAGTACTTC.

CDR3 loop: CAWRGAPVSTDTQYF. The CDR3 nucleotides read TGTGCCTGGAGGGGGGCCCCAGTGTCCACAGATACGCAGTATTTT. The chain has TRBV30 and TRBJ2-3; a weak D match, TRBD1 (6 bases). The V end lost 3 bases, the J end lost 2 bases, and 15 bases lay between the germline ends. Looked up from germline, CDR1 is GTSNPN and CDR2 is SVGIG (reference sequence). CDR3 length equals 15 residues.